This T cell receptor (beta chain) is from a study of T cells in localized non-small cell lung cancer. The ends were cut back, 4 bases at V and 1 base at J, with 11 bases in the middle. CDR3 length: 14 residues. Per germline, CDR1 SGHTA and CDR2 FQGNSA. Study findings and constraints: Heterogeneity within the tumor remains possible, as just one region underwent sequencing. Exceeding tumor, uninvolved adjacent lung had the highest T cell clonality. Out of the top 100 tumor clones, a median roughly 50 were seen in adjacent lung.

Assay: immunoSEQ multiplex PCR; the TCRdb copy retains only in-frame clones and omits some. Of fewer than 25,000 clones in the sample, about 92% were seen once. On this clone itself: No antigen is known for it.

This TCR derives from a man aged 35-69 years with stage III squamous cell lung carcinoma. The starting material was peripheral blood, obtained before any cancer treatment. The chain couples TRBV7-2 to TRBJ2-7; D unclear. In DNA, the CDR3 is TGTGCCAGCAGCTCCAGGTATTCATCCTACGAGCAGTACTTC. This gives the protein CASSSRYSSYEQYF.